The next 25 T cell receptor beta chains were all read from a single sample in a study of OX40 agonist ivuxolimab in advanced cancers. Using immunoSEQ multiplex PCR, the repertoire was profiled, and TCRdb retains in-frame clones only, with some absent. The profile covers 50,000 to 75,000 clones, with around 90% appearing a single time and about 0.77% taken by the ten largest. The sample was CD4+ or CD8+ T cells sorted from blood, taken in a trial of the OX40 agonist ivuxolimab. These receptors originate from an adult with an advanced solid tumor such as melanoma, head and neck, liver or kidney cancer.

The chain carries TRBV4-1 and TRBJ1-4, with 7 bases identical to TRBD1. Germline assignment: CDR1 MGHRA and CDR2 YSYEKL. This CDR3 spans 17 amino acids. Losses at the gene ends were 0 bases for V and 4 bases for J; bases not matched to a gene: 8. CDR3 DNA: TGCGCCAGCAGCCAAGAATCGACAGGGTCTATTAATGAAAAACTGTTTTTT. It specifies CASSQESTGSINEKLFF.

V gene TRBV5-8 combines with J gene TRBJ2-1; D is unclear. From germline, CDR1 is SGHTS and CDR2 YDEGEE. This CDR3 has 12 amino acids. The V gene lost 4 bases and the J gene lost 12 bases, with 14 bases spanning the gap. The CDR3 nucleotides are TGTGCCAGCAGCCCGTCTAATAGAAGGCAGTTCTTC. It specifies CASSPSNRRQFF. Filled out from reference TRBV5-8 and TRBJ2-1, the complete variable domain reads EAGVTQSPTHLIKTRGQQATLRCSPISGHTSVYWYQQALGLGLQFLLWYDEGEERNRGNFPPRFSGRQFPNYSSELNVNALELEDSALYLCASSPSNRRQFFGPGTRLTVL.

CDR3 loop: CASSGMGAKNTEAFF. CDR3 in DNA: TGTGCCAGCAGTGGTATGGGGGCTAAGAACACTGAAGCTTTCTTT. The chain combines TRBV2 with TRBJ1-1, with D maybe TRBD1 (6 bases). The CDR3 covers 15 residues. Trimming cost V 4 bases and J 1 base, with 13 bases left between them. The germline V gene has CDR1 SNHLY and CDR2 FYNNEI.

The CDR3 nucleotides are TGCGCCAGCAGGTACGAAACAGGGGGAAAAGCTGAAGCTTTCTTT. It is translated as CASRYETGGKAEAFF. The V and J genes are TRBV5-1 and TRBJ1-1; 8 bases agree with TRBD1. This CDR3 region has 15 residues. Germline V gene lookup returns CDR1 SGHRS and CDR2 YFSETQ. With 5 bases clipped from V and 6 bases from J, the junction kept 12 bases outside the gene matches.

The V and J genes are TRBV10-1 and TRBJ1-1; D unresolved. This CDR3 comprises 13 residues. The germline V and J ends were trimmed by 5 bases and 3 bases, with 10 bases remaining between them. Germline values: CDR1 WNHNN, CDR2 SYGVQD (reference sequence). In DNA, the CDR3 is TGCGCCAGCAGTCAGGATTATCACACTGAAGCTTTCTTT. Its protein is CASSQDYHTEAFF.

The chain links TRBV6-1 to TRBJ1-1; possible D gene TRBD1, 5 bases. Germline-derived CDR1 and CDR2 are MNHNS and SASEGT. The CDR3 consists of 13 residues. The ends were cut back, 6 bases at V and 5 bases at J, with 13 bases in the middle. CDR3 sequence reads: CASSYNWGTEAFF. CDR3 DNA: TGTGCCAGCAGCTACAATTGGGGGACTGAAGCTTTCTTT.

The table lists this clone with a count of one. The genes are TRBV6-6 and TRBJ1-4; possibly TRBD1 for D (5 bases). From germline, CDR1 is MNHNY and CDR2 SVGAGI (reference sequence). This CDR3 has 16 residues. The V and J ends lost 7 bases and 0 bases respectively, with 15 bases between them. The CDR3 DNA sequence: TGTGCCAGCACCTGGGGGGGGACTGCAACTAATGAAAAACTGTTTTTT. It codes for CASTWGGTATNEKLFF.

The chain couples TRBV6-1 to TRBJ2-7, with TRBD2 as a possible D gene (5 bases). The germline CDR1 and CDR2 sequences are MNHNS and SASEGT. Trimming stripped 1 base from V and 7 bases from J, with 11 bases between. The CDR3 runs to 13 residues. DNA of the CDR3: TGTGCCAGCAGTGAAGATTGGACGGGGGAGCAGTACTTC. Translated, it gives CASSEDWTGEQYF.

This sequence joins TRBV19 and TRBJ2-1; TRBD1 matches at 7 bases. The length of the CDR3 is 14 residues. Germline V gene sequence: CDR1 LNHDA, CDR2 SQIVND (reference sequence). The V and J ends lost 7 bases and 8 bases, in that order; junction bases with no gene match: 11. The CDR3 region is CASNRRGSLDEQFF. The CDR3 nucleotides read TGTGCCAGTAATCGCAGGGGGAGTTTAGATGAGCAGTTCTTC.

V is TRBV6-1 and J is TRBJ2-2; D not certain. Germline V lookup: CDR1 MNHNS, CDR2 SASEGT. The V end was cut by 4 bases, the J end by 8 bases, with 17 bases between. This CDR3 is 15 amino acids long. The DNA of the CDR3 is TGTGCCAGCAGTGGTCGGGCAGGCGTCATGGGGGAGCTGTTTTTT. It translates to CASSGRAGVMGELFF.

This clone has just one count. The V gene is TRBV7-9, the J gene TRBJ2-1, with TRBD2 matching over 9 bases. V lost 5 bases and J lost 0; bases outside the gene matches: 2. From germline, CDR1 is SEHNR and CDR2 FQNEAQ (reference sequence). This CDR3 is built from 15 residues. The CDR3 loop is CASSLSGSSYNEQFF. The CDR3 nucleotides read TGTGCCAGCAGCCTTAGCGGGAGCTCCTACAATGAGCAGTTCTTC.

This sequence joins TRBV9 and TRBJ2-3, with a possible D match to TRBD2 (5 bases). The ends were cut back, 0 bases at V and 2 bases at J, with 13 bases in the middle. CDR3 size: 16 residues. Germline V gives CDR1 SGDLS, CDR2 YYNGEE. The CDR3 DNA sequence: TGTGCCAGCAGCGTAGGGAGCGGCCGCAACACAGATACGCAGTATTTT. Translated: CASSVGSGRNTDTQYF.

This sequence joins TRBV5-1 and TRBJ1-1; D is perhaps TRBD1 (5 bases). The CDR3 is made up of 13 amino acids. Germline-derived CDR1 and CDR2 are SGHRS and YFSETQ. The V and J ends lost 4 bases and 1 base respectively, with 8 bases between them. This CDR3 reads CASSRGQNTEAFF. As DNA, the CDR3 is TGCGCCAGCAGCCGCGGACAGAACACTGAAGCTTTCTTT.

The chain links TRBV19 to TRBJ1-2; TRBD1 is a possible D gene (5 bases). Trimming removed 7 bases from V and 3 bases from J, with 18 bases in between. Germline CDR1 and CDR2: LNHDA and SQIVND (reference sequence). This CDR3 is 15 amino acids long. The CDR3 sequence: CASTIGGRADYGYTF. The CDR3 region has the DNA TGTGCCAGTACCATAGGAGGCAGGGCGGACTATGGCTACACCTTC.

This clone was counted once. V gene TRBV18 combines with J gene TRBJ2-7; D is perhaps TRBD2 (5 bases). CDR1 KGHSH and CDR2 LQKENI come from the germline V gene. The CDR3 has 13 residues. The V end lost 2 bases, the J end lost 5 bases, and 10 bases lay between the germline ends. The CDR3 region is CASSPAGGDEQYF. DNA for the CDR3: TGTGCCAGCTCACCAGCAGGAGGCGACGAGCAGTACTTC.

For the CDR3, the DNA is TGTGCCAGCAGGGGTAGGGACCGACTAAGACAGCCCCAGCATTTT. It yields the protein CASRGRDRLRQPQHF. The chain joins TRBV2 to TRBJ1-5, with D possibly matching TRBD1 (5 bases). This CDR3 has 15 amino acids. V was clipped by 6 bases and J by 7 bases, with 19 bases between them. Germline CDR1 SNHLY, CDR2 FYNNEI.

V is TRBV6-5 and J is TRBJ2-2; D is possibly TRBD2 (6 bases). The V gene lost 2 bases and the J gene lost 6 bases, with 16 bases spanning the gap. This CDR3 is built from 16 residues. Germline CDR1 MNHEY, CDR2 SVGAGI. The CDR3 nucleotides read TGTGCCAGCAGTTACAGGCAACTAGCAGACTCCGGGGAGCTGTTTTTT. Protein sequence: CASSYRQLADSGELFF.

The rearrangement uses TRBV11-3 and TRBJ2-1; 9 bases agree with TRBD2. V lost 1 base, J lost 6 bases, and 4 bases stayed unmatched. The CDR3 has 15 amino acids. Germline assignment: CDR1 SGHNT and CDR2 YENEEA. CDR3 sequence reads: CASSLVSGGLNEQFF. The DNA for the CDR3 is TGTGCCAGCAGCTTAGTTAGCGGGGGACTCAATGAGCAGTTCTTC.

The chain uses TRBV28 and TRBJ1-6; D gene unclear. V lost 5 bases and J 11 bases, leaving 19 bases between the germline ends. CDR3 length: 15 residues. CDR1 and CDR2 from the germline V gene are MDHEN and SYDVKM. This CDR3 reads CASSPRGRGGTPLHF. CDR3 coding DNA: TGTGCCAGCAGTCCGCGGGGTCGCGGTGGGACACCCCTCCACTTT.

The rearrangement joins TRBV19 to TRBJ1-5; maybe TRBD1 (6 bases). The length of the CDR3 is 16 residues. Trimming took off 7 bases at V and 6 bases at J, with 22 bases between the two ends. Per the germline V gene, CDR1 is LNHDA and CDR2 is SQIVND (reference sequence). CDR3 in DNA: TGTGCCAGTAATCCGGGGGGGCCCGGTGGATCTCAGCCCCAGCATTTT. Its protein product is CASNPGGPGGSQPQHF.

The rearrangement joins TRBV19 to TRBJ1-2; 8 bases line up with TRBD1. The CDR3 runs to 15 residues. From germline, CDR1 is LNHDA and CDR2 SQIVND (reference sequence). The J segment lost 6 bases and the V segment lost 5 bases, leaving 11 bases of the junction unmatched. DNA for the CDR3: TGTGCCAGTAGTGTACGGACAGGGTGGGGGGATGGCTACACCTTC. Protein: CASSVRTGWGDGYTF.

This chain connects TRBV5-8 to TRBJ2-7; D uncertain. Germline CDR1 and CDR2: SGHTS and YDEGEE. The V end was cut by 2 bases, the J end by 2 bases, with 5 bases between. The CDR3 has 12 amino acids. Written as DNA, the CDR3 is TGTGCCAGCAGCTTTGCCGCCTACGAGCAGTACTTC. Its protein is CASSFAAYEQYF.

This rearrangement joins TRBV6-5 to TRBJ2-7, with D possibly called TRBD1 or TRBD2 (6 bases each). The CDR3 contains 13 residues. Germline values: CDR1 MNHEY, CDR2 SVGAGI. V lost 6 bases, J lost 3 bases, and 12 bases lay in between. The CDR3 region is CASRNRDFYEQYF. The CDR3 region has the DNA TGTGCCAGCAGGAACAGGGACTTCTACGAGCAGTACTTC.

This CDR3 reads CASSTGSGNQPQHF. CDR3 DNA sequence: TGTGCCAGCTCCACAGGGTCGGGCAATCAGCCCCAGCATTTT. The chain has TRBV6-6 and TRBJ1-5, with D tentatively TRBD1 (6 bases). Trimming pared 8 bases from V and 2 bases from J, leaving 13 bases between. This CDR3 region has 14 residues. Germline values: CDR1 MNHNY, CDR2 SVGAGI (reference sequence).

The chain recombines TRBV19 with TRBJ1-6, with D perhaps TRBD1 (5 bases). CDR1 and CDR2 (germline): LNHDA, SQIVND (reference sequence). The V end lost 10 bases, the J end lost 7 bases, and 14 bases lay between the germline ends. The CDR3 has 13 residues. The CDR3 sequence: CATKGFFNSPLHF. The CDR3 DNA reads as TGTGCCACGAAGGGGTTTTTCAATTCACCCCTCCACTTT.